This paragraph reports one T cell receptor (beta chain). No antigen is known for it. The data were taken from a study of CXCR3-negative and CXCR3-positive naive CD8 T cells. The libraries of TRB cDNA were constructed through 5' RACE using UMI labels. TCRdb reanalyzed the 5' RACE reads, giving one entry per CDR3 protein sequence and no DNA. Across 55,000 to 65,000 distinct CDR3 sequences, the top ten clones capture under 0.55% of the sample. Study-wide findings and caveats: TRB CDR3s of CXCR3-positive naive cells were more hydrophobic than those of CXCR3-negative naive cells.

The receptor was isolated from a human donor in good health. Some clones in this sample may be carry-over from other donors' samples. Sequencing was performed on naive CXCR3+ CD8+ T cells from blood. Subset of the sample: CD45RO-CCR7+CD27+CD95- naive CD8+ T cells expressing CXCR3 (TNR3+).

CDR3 loop: CASSQDSWTGPGGYGYTF. The chain employs TRBV4-3 and TRBJ1-2; no DNA is available, so the TRBD1 call from TCRdb remains unchecked. Germline V gene lookup returns CDR1 LGHNA and CDR2 YSLEER. The CDR3 is 18 residues long.